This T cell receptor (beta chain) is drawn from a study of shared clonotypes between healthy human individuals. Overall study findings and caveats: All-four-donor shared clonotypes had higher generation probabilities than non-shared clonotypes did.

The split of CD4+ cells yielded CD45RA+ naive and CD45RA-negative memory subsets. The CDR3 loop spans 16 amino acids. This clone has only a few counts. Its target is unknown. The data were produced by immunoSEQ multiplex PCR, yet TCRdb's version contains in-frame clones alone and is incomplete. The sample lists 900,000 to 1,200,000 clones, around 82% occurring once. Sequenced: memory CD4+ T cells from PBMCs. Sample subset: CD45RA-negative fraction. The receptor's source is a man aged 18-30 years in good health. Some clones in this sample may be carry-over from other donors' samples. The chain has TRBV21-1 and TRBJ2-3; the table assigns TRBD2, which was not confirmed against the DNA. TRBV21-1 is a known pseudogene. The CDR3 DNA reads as TGTGCCAGCAGCAAACTCCGGCGGCCCGCCACAGATACGCAGTATTTT. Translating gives CASSKLRRPATDTQYF.